These 27 T cell receptor beta chains came from one sample sequenced in a study of CD8 T cells in ankylosing spondylitis. MiXCR, applied by TCRdb to the 5' RACE reads, yields one record per CDR3 protein. The sample contains roughly 35,000 distinct CDR3 sequences, approximately 17% of which appear only once. Sequenced input: blood. All receptors derive from a male donor with ankylosing spondylitis or in good health (not recorded which).

The sample holds a few counts of this clonotype. The rearrangement uses TRBV5-1 and TRBJ2-7; possibly TRBD2 for D (6 bases). CDR3 length equals 12 residues. Trimming cost V 0 bases and J 6 bases, with 7 bases left between them. Germline CDR1 reads SGHRS; CDR2 reads YFSETQ. In DNA form, the CDR3 reads TGCGCCAGCAGCTTGGCCGGGAGCGAGCAGTACTTC. It specifies CASSLAGSEQYF.

The CDR3 DNA reads as TGTGCCAGCAGTTTGGTCGGCCAGGGGTCTGGCTACACCTTC. It specifies CASSLVGQGSGYTF. This rearrangement joins TRBV27 to TRBJ1-2; D perhaps matches TRBD1 (6 bases). This CDR3 is built from 14 residues. Germline values: CDR1 MNHEY, CDR2 SMNVEV (reference sequence). V gave up 3 bases and J gave up 7 bases, with 15 bases separating them.

In this sample, this clonotype turned up a few times. This chain connects TRBV4-3 to TRBJ2-2; D remains unclear. The CDR3 is made up of 17 amino acids. Germline CDR1 is LGHNA and CDR2 is YSLEER. The V gene lost 0 bases and the J gene lost 0 bases, with 11 bases spanning the gap. The CDR3: CASSQDRILSNTGELFF. In DNA, the CDR3 is TGCGCCAGCAGCCAAGACAGAATCCTATCGAACACCGGGGAGCTGTTTTTT.

V is TRBV3-1 and J is TRBJ1-4; the D gene is possibly TRBD1 (5 bases). This CDR3 has 16 amino acids. In germline, CDR1 is LGHDT, CDR2 YNNKEL (reference sequence). V gave up 2 bases and J gave up 0 bases, with 10 bases separating them. The CDR3 sequence is CASSQYGDATNEKLFF. The CDR3 nucleotides are TGTGCCAGCAGCCAATACGGGGACGCAACTAATGAAAAACTGTTTTTT.

The rearrangement uses TRBV7-2 and TRBJ2-2; D ambiguous. Germline V lookup: CDR1 SGHTA, CDR2 FQGNSA. This CDR3 comprises 12 residues. The ends were cut back, 4 bases at V and 5 bases at J, with 5 bases in the middle. The CDR3 region has the DNA TGTGCCAGCAGCTATGGAACCGGGGAGCTGTTTTTT. It encodes CASSYGTGELFF.

This clonotype was seen only a few times. At one end, the junction sequence differs from germline, possibly due to a read error. The chain links TRBV12-3 or TRBV12-4 to TRBJ2-6, with D perhaps TRBD1 or TRBD2 (5 bases each). The CDR3 contains 11 residues. The CDR3 sequence: CASSATGTASF. In DNA, the CDR3 is TGTGCCAGCAGTGCTACCGGGACGGCCTCTTTC.

About this clonotype: At one of its ends the junction is not consistent with the germline gene, which may arise from a read error. V is TRBV12-3 or TRBV12-4 and J is TRBJ2-1; D remains ambiguous. The CDR3 loop spans 11 amino acids. The CDR3: CASSFSQRRVF. The CDR3 region has the DNA TGTGCCAGCAGTTTCTCACAGCGAAGGGTCTTC.

The V gene is TRBV12-3 or TRBV12-4, the J gene TRBJ2-5, with D possibly matching TRBD1 (6 bases). This CDR3 region has 14 residues. The ends were cut back, 6 bases at V and 0 bases at J, with 11 bases in the middle. In DNA form, the CDR3 reads TGTGCCAGCAGCAGTGACAGGAACCAAGAGACCCAGTACTTC. Its translation: CASSSDRNQETQYF.

The CDR3 reads CSARDRRNTEAFF. In DNA form, the CDR3 reads TGCAGCGCCCGGGACAGACGAAACACTGAAGCTTTCTTT. The J gene is TRBJ1-1, the V gene TRBV29-1, with 7 bases aligning to TRBD1. Germline V CDR1 and CDR2: SQVTM, ANQGSEA. This CDR3 spans 13 amino acids. V lost 7 bases to trimming and J lost 2 bases; unmatched junction nucleotides: 7.

This clonotype has more than one count but fewer than ten. V gene TRBV5-1 combines with J gene TRBJ2-7, with D possibly matching TRBD2 (5 bases). This CDR3 comprises 15 residues. V was cut by 3 bases and J by 3 bases, with 16 bases left in between. Germline values: CDR1 SGHRS, CDR2 YFSETQ. CDR3: CASSSTIANSYEQYF. The CDR3 nucleotides read TGCGCCAGCAGCTCGACGATAGCGAACAGCTACGAGCAGTACTTC.

This clonotype was seen more than once but under ten times. The J gene is TRBJ2-3, the V gene TRBV28, with 7 bases identical to TRBD1. This CDR3 region has 15 residues. Germline CDR1 is MDHEN and CDR2 is SYDVKM. J lost 1 base, V lost 5 bases, and 6 bases had no gene match. DNA for the CDR3: TGTGCCAGCAGTAACCGGGACAGCGGCACAGATACGCAGTATTTT. Translated: CASSNRDSGTDTQYF.

The chain uses TRBV6-2 or TRBV6-3 and TRBJ2-1; 12 nucleotides match TRBD2. The CDR3 covers 15 residues. V dropped 5 bases and J dropped 4; count of bases not matched to a gene: 3. CDR1 and CDR2 from the germline V gene are MNHEY and SVGEGT. The CDR3 loop is CASSLLAGGYNEQFF. For the CDR3, the DNA is TGTGCCAGCAGTCTACTAGCGGGAGGATACAATGAGCAGTTCTTC.

The CDR3 spells CASSETYTGELFF. The DNA for the CDR3 is TGTGCCAGCAGTGAAACATACACCGGGGAGCTGTTTTTT. The rearrangement uses TRBV6-1 and TRBJ2-2; D is uncertain. The CDR3 is 13 residues long. The V and J ends lost 2 bases and 3 bases respectively, with 4 bases between them. CDR1 is MNHNS and CDR2 is SASEGT in the germline V gene.

The chain joins TRBV15 to TRBJ2-1, with TRBD2 matching over 14 bases. Germline CDR1 reads LNHNV; CDR2 reads YYDKDF (reference sequence). This CDR3 has 15 amino acids. J gave up 8 bases and V 6 bases, and 6 bases lay outside the gene matches. This chain's CDR3 is CATRTGLAGGDEQFF. DNA of the CDR3: TGTGCCACCAGAACTGGACTAGCGGGAGGTGATGAGCAGTTCTTC.

The chain joins TRBV12-3 or TRBV12-4 to TRBJ2-2, with a tentative D call TRBD1 (5 bases). The ends were cut back, 4 bases at V and 5 bases at J, with 17 bases in the middle. This CDR3 comprises 16 residues. DNA for the CDR3: TGTGCCAGCAGTTCCCGACTGGGAAGGGGTACCGGGGAGCTGTTTTTT. Residues: CASSSRLGRGTGELFF.

This chain joins TRBV7-9 and TRBJ1-2; D not certain. The CDR3 length is 15 residues. Trimming pared 1 base from V and 5 bases from J, leaving 14 bases between. Germline V CDR1 and CDR2: SEHNR, FQNEAQ (reference sequence). The CDR3: CASSLEQSFAYGYTF. CDR3 nucleotide sequence: TGTGCCAGCAGCTTAGAACAGAGTTTTGCGTATGGCTACACCTTC.

This clonotype was found many times. The genes are TRBV4-2 and TRBJ2-1; tentative D call: TRBD1 (5 bases). This CDR3 spans 18 amino acids. V lost 0 bases and J 0 bases, leaving 15 bases between the germline ends. The germline gives CDR1 LGHNA, CDR2 YNFKEQ. CDR3 sequence reads: CASSQETVKRSSYNEQFF. Here the CDR3 DNA reads TGTGCCAGCAGCCAAGAGACAGTAAAAAGGAGCTCCTACAATGAGCAGTTCTTC.

In its sample, this clonotype was seen a few times. The chain combines TRBV6-6 with TRBJ2-1; 8 nucleotides align to TRBD2. CDR3 length: 15 residues. CDR1 is MNHNY and CDR2 is SVGAGI in the germline V gene (reference sequence). V was clipped by 6 bases and J by 7 bases; unmatched bases: 11. The CDR3 here is CASRSTGLVRNEQFF. CDR3 nucleotides: TGTGCCAGCAGGTCTACGGGACTAGTAAGGAATGAGCAGTTCTTC.

V gene TRBV29-1 combines with J gene TRBJ1-5, with 7 bases matching TRBD1. The V and J ends lost 5 bases and 7 bases, in that order; junction bases with no gene match: 11. The CDR3 length is 14 residues. Germline V gives CDR1 SQVTM, CDR2 ANQGSEA. DNA of the CDR3: TGCAGCGTTCCTGGCGAGGGGGCACAACAGCCCCAGCATTTT. Its translation: CSVPGEGAQQPQHF.

The chain recombines TRBV4-2 with TRBJ2-7, with TRBD2 identical over 11 bases. Per the germline V gene, CDR1 is LGHNA and CDR2 is YNFKEQ. The junction had 2 bases not matched to a gene; V was cut back by 0 bases and J by 4 bases. This CDR3 comprises 15 residues. As DNA, the CDR3 is TGTGCCAGCAGCCAAGAAACTAGCGGGAGTTACGAGCAGTACTTC. Protein sequence: CASSQETSGSYEQYF.

With regard to this clonotype: In this CDR3 the conserved last residue, phenylalanine or tryptophan, is missing, so a read error is likely. Because the CDR3's place on the DNA is in doubt, the DNA is left out and the CDR3 is given as listed by TCRdb. CDR3 in amino acids: CASSEGQD. The chain couples TRBV21-1 to TRBJ2-7; TRBD1 is taken as the D call from the table, unchecked against the DNA. TRBV21-1 is designated a pseudogene. The CDR3 has 8 residues if both end residues are counted.

This clonotype appeared a few times. The CDR3 nucleotides read TGTGCCAGCAGAGGGACTAGCGGGAGCACAGATACGCAGTATTTT. Protein sequence: CASRGTSGSTDTQYF. The genes are TRBV6-4 and TRBJ2-3, with 12 nucleotides matching TRBD2. Germline V CDR1 and CDR2: MRHNA, SNTAGT. This CDR3 contains 15 residues. V trimming: 6 bases; J trimming: 0 bases; junction bases outside the gene matches: 1.

The chain uses TRBV9 and TRBJ2-3; TRBD2 matches at 12 bases. V lost 4 bases, J lost 3 bases, and 3 bases stayed unmatched. Germline V CDR1 and CDR2: SGDLS, YYNGEE. This CDR3 has 15 residues. The CDR3 reads CASSRTSGNTDTQYF. The CDR3 DNA sequence: TGTGCCAGCAGCAGGACTAGCGGGAATACAGATACGCAGTATTTT.

The rearrangement joins TRBV7-2 to TRBJ2-1; 11 bases line up with TRBD2. This CDR3 is built from 14 residues. Trimming cost V 5 bases and J 5 bases; bases outside gene matches: 2. Germline V gene data show CDR1 as SGHTA and CDR2 as FQGNSA. The CDR3 sequence: CASSRLAGNNEQFF. For the CDR3, the DNA is TGTGCCAGCAGCCGACTAGCGGGAAACAATGAGCAGTTCTTC.

The gene calls are TRBV29-1 and TRBJ2-3; weak D call: TRBD2 (5 bases). V was shortened by 5 bases and J by 3 bases, with 15 bases between the two germline ends. The CDR3 extends over 14 amino acids. The V gene's germline CDR1 is SQVTM and CDR2 ANQGSEA. The CDR3 is CSVYWAGRTDTQYF. CDR3 coding DNA: TGCAGCGTTTATTGGGCGGGTAGAACAGATACGCAGTATTTT.

This clonotype was picked up many times. V is TRBV28 and J is TRBJ2-5, with a tentative D call TRBD2 (5 bases). CDR3 length: 13 residues. Germline loops: CDR1 MDHEN, CDR2 SYDVKM. The ends were cut back, 6 bases at V and 3 bases at J, with 11 bases in the middle. The CDR3 loop reads CASRPTREETQYF. In DNA form, the CDR3 reads TGTGCCAGCAGACCTACTAGAGAAGAGACCCAGTACTTC.

J is TRBJ1-1 and V is TRBV12-3 or TRBV12-4; TRBD1 aligns across 9 bases. The V gene end was trimmed by 6 bases and the J gene end by 3 bases; junction bases not matched to a gene: 8. The CDR3 is 15 amino acids. The CDR3 DNA reads TGTGCCAGCAGACGTACAGGGGGCCCGGACACTGAAGCTTTCTTT. Translation: CASRRTGGPDTEAFF.